The sequence of this T cell receptor (beta chain) was determined in a study of cytomegalovirus exposure and HLA in healthy donors. This clone was seen once. Use of 60 Vbeta and 13 Jbeta primers characterized the PCR. The data were produced by immunoSEQ multiplex PCR, yet TCRdb's version contains in-frame clones alone and is incomplete. The sample has around 190,000 clones, 75% to 85% seen once. CDR1 is SGHAT, CDR2 FQNNGV, per germline. V dropped 8 bases and J dropped 0 bases, with 16 bases sitting between them. This CDR3 has 15 residues. The clonotype was recovered from a woman aged 50 to 65 in good health and CMV-seronegative. The chain recombines TRBV11-2 with TRBJ1-1; D perhaps matches TRBD1 (5 bases). Sequenced sample: PBMCs. The CDR3, as DNA: TGTGCCAGCCGTAGGGGCAGCACCATGAACACTGAAGCTTTCTTT. Its protein is CASRRGSTMNTEAFF.